This T cell receptor beta chain was recovered during a study of shared clonotypes between healthy human individuals. Regarding the study as a whole: In a few donors, roughly 5.2% of naive CD4 clonotypes appeared in common.

Concerning this clone: The antigen remains unidentified.

The germline CDR1 and CDR2 sequences are SNHLY and FYNNEI. The CDR3 has 15 amino acids. Trimming cost V 3 bases and J 2 bases, with 11 bases left between them. The method was immunoSEQ multiplex PCR; TCRdb's version includes in-frame clones alone and lacks a portion of them. In the table there are about 2.4 million clones, 80% to 95% of which are singletons. This TCR was recovered from a man between 18 and 29 years old in good health. Some clones in this sample may be carry-over from other donors' samples. Input material: naive CD4+ T cells from PBMCs. Subset indicated: CD45RA+ positively selected. The J gene is TRBJ1-5, the V gene TRBV2; D gene unclear. The CDR3 sequence: CASSEEGSGNQPQHF. DNA for the CDR3: TGTGCCAGCAGTGAGGAAGGGTCGGGCAATCAGCCCCAGCATTTT.